This TCR beta chain is from a study of shared clonotypes between healthy human individuals. Background on the study: Two women and three men aged 18 to 49 served as donors.

Data came from immunoSEQ multiplex PCR; TCRdb stores just in-frame clones and leaves some out. There are about 1.1 million clones in the sample; around 78% occur only once, and roughly 0.62% lies in the top ten. The CDR3 covers 15 residues. V was cut by 5 bases and J by 5 bases, with 16 bases left in between. CDR1 is SGHAT, CDR2 FQNNGV, per germline. The count of this clone is one. Sequencing used memory CD4+ T cells from PBMCs. The subset was: CD45RA-negative fraction. This chain connects TRBV11-2 to TRBJ2-1; the D call may be TRBD1 or TRBD2 (6 bases each). The TCR originated in a young man in good health. Some clones in this sample may be carry-over from other donors' samples. CDR3 amino acids: CASSTRGAGNNEQFF. The CDR3 DNA reads TGTGCCAGCAGCACCAGGGGAGCGGGCAACAATGAGCAGTTCTTC.